This entry features one TCR beta chain sequence. This CDR3 has 17 amino acids. Losses at the gene ends were 7 bases for V and 8 bases for J; bases not matched to a gene: 22. Germline assignment: CDR1 SGHTA and CDR2 FQGNSA. Clones were read by immunoSEQ multiplex PCR, and TCRdb kept only the in-frame ones, dropping some. The table has 150,000 to 200,000 clones, 60% to 80% seen once; the top ten hold 26%. These data belong to a study of blood T cell repertoires in COVID-19. The receptor's source is a woman in her 70s with acute or convalescent COVID-19. The sample comprised peripheral blood. The V call is TRBV7-2, the J call TRBJ1-1; TRBD1 matches 7 bases. CDR3 sequence (DNA): TGTGCCAGCAACCCGGTTGTGGTTAGCAGGGGGAGAGGAGAAGCTTTCTTT. This sequence encodes CASNPVVVSRGRGEAFF.